This TCR beta chain is drawn from a study of T cells expressing NK-cell markers. The wider study: It was sorted CD3+CD56+NKG2C+, CD3+CD56+NKG2C- and CD3+CD56-NKG2C+ T cells that supplied the TCR beta repertoires. The study's findings and limits: The study did not resolve the HCMV specificity of expanded NKG2C+ T cell clones. Among several donors, these clonotypes also ranked first in the CD3+CD56-NKG2C+ fraction.

In germline, CDR1 is MNHEY, CDR2 SVGEGT. This CDR3 contains 12 residues. Notes on this clonotype: Its target is not known.

Following a re-call of the 5' RACE reads, TCRdb has one entry per CDR3 protein and lacks DNA. Across 400,000 to 550,000 distinct CDR3 sequences, the top ten clones capture roughly 8% of the sample. The sequence derives from a woman aged 18 to 75 in good health. The source material was blood T cells: a sorted CD56 or NKG2C T cell subset, CD4+ or CD8+ T cells, or bulk PBMC T cells (not recorded which). The gene calls are TRBV6-2 or TRBV6-3 and TRBJ1-5; TCRdb names TRBD1, which stays unverified in the absence of DNA. The CDR3 sequence is CASSRGYQPQHF.